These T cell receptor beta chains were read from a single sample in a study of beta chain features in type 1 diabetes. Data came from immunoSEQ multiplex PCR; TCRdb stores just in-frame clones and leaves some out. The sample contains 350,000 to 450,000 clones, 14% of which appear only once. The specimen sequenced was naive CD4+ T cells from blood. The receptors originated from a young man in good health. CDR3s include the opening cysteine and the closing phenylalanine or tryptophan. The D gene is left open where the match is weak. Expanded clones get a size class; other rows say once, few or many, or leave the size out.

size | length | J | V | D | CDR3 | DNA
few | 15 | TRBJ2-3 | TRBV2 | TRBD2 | CASSASGGNTDTQYF | TGTGCCAGCAGTGCGTCGGGAGGAAACACAGATACGCAGTATTTT
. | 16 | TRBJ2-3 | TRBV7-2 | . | CASSLARAVGRDTQYF | TGTGCCAGCAGCTTAGCGCGCGCGGTCGGACGAGATACGCAGTATTTT
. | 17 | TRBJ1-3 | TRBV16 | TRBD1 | CASSQEGQIVSGNTIYF | TGTGCCAGCAGCCAAGAGGGACAGATCGTCTCTGGAAACACCATATATTTT
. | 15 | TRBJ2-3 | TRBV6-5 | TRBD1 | CASSYSGTGADTQYF | TGTGCCAGCAGTTACTCCGGGACAGGGGCAGATACGCAGTATTTT
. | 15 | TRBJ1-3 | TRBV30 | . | CAWSVRRGNGNTIYF | TGTGCCTGGAGTGTACGTCGGGGGAATGGAAACACCATATATTTT
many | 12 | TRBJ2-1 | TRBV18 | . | CASSPTGGEQFF | TGTGCCAGCTCCCCAACAGGAGGTGAGCAGTTCTTC
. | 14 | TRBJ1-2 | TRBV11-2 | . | CASSLGAGLNGYTF | TGTGCCAGCAGCTTAGGTGCAGGGTTGAATGGCTACACCTTC
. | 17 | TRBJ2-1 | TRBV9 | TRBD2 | CASSVAGRASGSSEQFF | TGTGCCAGCAGCGTAGCTGGGAGGGCTAGCGGGAGCAGTGAGCAGTTCTTC
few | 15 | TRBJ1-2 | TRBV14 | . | CASSQALGVSYGYTF | TGTGCCAGCAGCCAAGCCCTTGGGGTCTCCTATGGCTACACCTTC
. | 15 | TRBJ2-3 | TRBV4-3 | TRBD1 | CASSSTGGFRDTQYF | TGCGCCAGCAGCTCGACAGGGGGATTTCGGGATACGCAGTATTTT
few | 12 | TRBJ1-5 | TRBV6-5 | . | CASRKGDQPQHF | TGTGCCAGCAGGAAGGGCGATCAGCCCCAGCATTTT
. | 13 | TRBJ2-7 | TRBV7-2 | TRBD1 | CASSHQTGAEQYF | TGTGCCAGCAGCCATCAGACAGGGGCCGAGCAGTACTTC
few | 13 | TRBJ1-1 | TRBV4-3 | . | CASTLQGNTEAFF | TGCGCCAGCACCTTACAAGGGAACACTGAAGCTTTCTTT
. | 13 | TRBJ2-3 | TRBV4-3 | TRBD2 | CASSHRLAGTQYF | TGCGCCAGCAGCCACCGACTAGCGGGTACGCAGTATTTT
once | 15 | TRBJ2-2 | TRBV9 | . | CASSVGLSNTGELFF | TGTGCCAGCAGCGTAGGTCTCTCGAACACCGGGGAGCTGTTTTTT
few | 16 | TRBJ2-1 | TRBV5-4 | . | CASSLTPVGDYNEQFF | TGTGCCAGCAGCCTAACCCCAGTAGGGGACTACAATGAGCAGTTCTTC
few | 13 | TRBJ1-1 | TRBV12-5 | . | CASGLVVTPEAFF | TGTGCTAGTGGTTTGGTAGTGACACCTGAAGCTTTCTTT
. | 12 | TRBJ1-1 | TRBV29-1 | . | CSVDRRSTEAFF | TGCAGCGTTGATAGAAGATCCACTGAAGCTTTCTTT
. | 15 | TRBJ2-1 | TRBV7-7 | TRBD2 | CASSPGLAAVNEQFF | TGTGCTAGCAGCCCAGGACTAGCGGCTGTGAATGAGCAGTTCTTC
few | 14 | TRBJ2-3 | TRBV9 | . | CASSVASVRNTQYF | TGTGCCAGCAGCGTCGCATCCGTTCGTAATACGCAGTATTTT
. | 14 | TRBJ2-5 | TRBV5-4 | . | CASSLADGSGTQYF | TGTGCCAGCAGCTTGGCAGACGGAAGTGGGACCCAGTACTTC